This is a list of T cell receptor beta chains from one sample in a study of type 1 regulatory T cells. TCRdb processed the reads anew with MiXCR; each CDR3 protein has one entry. The table has roughly 60,000 distinct CDR3 sequences, 62% seen once; the top ten hold 1.5% to 2%. For these receptors, no antigen is known. The sequenced sample consisted of cultured non-Tr1 T cells, either the whole culture or a sorted T cell fraction (not recorded which). All receptors derive from a human donor in good health. CDR3s include the opening cysteine and the closing phenylalanine or tryptophan. The order of the fields is clone size, D gene, J gene, V gene, CDR3 DNA, CDR3 protein. The D gene is left open where the match is weak. Clone size is not always given. Where it is, it says once, few, many or a class for expanded clones.

. . TRBJ2-7 TRBV12-3/TRBV12-4 TGTGCCAGCAGTTCGATAGACGAGCAGTACTTC CASSSIDEQYF
. TRBD1 TRBJ2-5 TRBV4-3 TGCGCCAGCAGCCAAGGGAGACAGGGGGGACAAGAGACCCAGTACTTC CASSQGRQGGQETQYF
few TRBD1 TRBJ1-2 TRBV20-1 TGCAGTGCTACCCGGGACAGGGGTTCCTATGGCTACACCTTC CSATRDRGSYGYTF
. TRBD1 TRBJ2-4 TRBV6-1 TGTGCCAGCCTGATGACAGGGACGACCAAAAACATTCAGTACTTC CASLMTGTTKNIQYF
. . TRBJ2-7 TRBV6-8 TGTGCCAGCAGTTACTCGAGGCAGGCCACCTACGAGCAGTACTTC CASSYSRQATYEQYF
. . TRBJ1-3 TRBV20-1 TGCAGTGCCCTTGTAGGAAACACCATATATTTT CSALVGNTIYF
. . TRBJ2-6 TRBV7-9 TGTGCCAGCAGCTTAGAGCGGACGAGCTCTGGGGCCAACGTCCTGACTTTC CASSLERTSSGANVLTF
. . TRBJ1-5 TRBV10-3 TGTGCCATCAGTGACTTGACTAATCAGCCCCAGCATTTT CAISDLTNQPQHF
. . TRBJ1-1 TRBV18 TGTGCCAGCTCACCCCTCAGTCCCCTGAACACTGAAGCTTTCTTT CASSPLSPLNTEAFF
once TRBD2 TRBJ2-7 TRBV4-1 TGCGCCAGCAGCCAAGGAGTAGCGGGAGGGGTCTACGAGCAGTACTTC CASSQGVAGGVYEQYF
. . TRBJ2-5 TRBV7-2 TGTGCCAGCAGGGAAGGGCGGGGAGGAGAGACCCAGTACTTC CASREGRGGETQYF
. TRBD1 TRBJ1-2 TRBV9 TGTGCCAGCAGCCCCTCCCGGGACAGCCTATTCTATGGCTACACCTTC CASSPSRDSLFYGYTF
. TRBD1 TRBJ1-1 TRBV10-1 TGCGCCAGCAGTAACGACAGGGGTTGGAACACTGAAGCTTTCTTT CASSNDRGWNTEAFF
. . TRBJ2-4 TRBV18 TGTGCCAGCTCTCGAATTCCTGGGACGCGCGGAAACATTCAGTACTTC CASSRIPGTRGNIQYF
. TRBD1 TRBJ2-1 TRBV15 TGTGCCACCAGCCCTGGGACAGGGTCCCTCGATGAGCAGTTCTTC CATSPGTGSLDEQFF
few TRBD2 TRBJ2-3 TRBV7-2 TGTGCCAGCAGCTTAGCGGGACTAGCGGCTAGCACAGATACGCAGTATTTT CASSLAGLAASTDTQYF
. TRBD1 TRBJ2-2 TRBV9 TGTGCCAGCAGCGGGGGTAACAGGGGGCGGCCCGGGGAGCTGTTTTTT CASSGGNRGRPGELFF
. . TRBJ2-7 TRBV29-1 TGCAGCGTTGAAGTTTATCCCTACGAGCGGTACTTC CSVEVYPYERYF
. . TRBJ1-5 TRBV27 TGTGCCAGCAGACAAAGGACAGTTAGTAGCAATCAGCCCCAGCATTTT CASRQRTVSSNQPQHF
. . TRBJ2-2 TRBV10-3 TGTGCCATCAGTGGGGACCACAGGGATCCTAGCACCGGGGAGCTGTTTTTT CAISGDHRDPSTGELFF
. . TRBJ2-2 TRBV29-1 TGCAGCGTTGTGACTAGGTTCGACACCGGGGAGCTGTTTTTT CSVVTRFDTGELFF
. TRBD2 TRBJ2-1 TRBV24-1 TGTGCCACCAGTGATTTGCGCCCCGGGACTAGCGGGACCGATGAGCAGTTCTTC CATSDLRPGTSGTDEQFF